This T cell receptor (beta chain) was sequenced for a study of blood T cells in healthy people across ages. This clonotype was counted a few times. Its antigen is unidentified. Together with a sample-barcoded 5' primer, a J-beta primer mix was included in a second PCR lasting about 6 to 11 cycles. Each sample yielded at least 3 million CDR3-containing paired-end reads. MiXCR, run by TCRdb on the 5' RACE reads, gives a single entry per CDR3 protein. The repertoire holds hundreds of thousands of distinct CDR3 sequences, with over 40% as singletons. Germline V lookup: CDR1 DFQATT, CDR2 SNEGSKA (reference sequence). The V gene lost 0 bases and the J gene lost 0 bases, with 15 bases spanning the gap. The CDR3 has 16 amino acids. Study-level findings and limits: TCR beta diversity, measured per million T cells, fell in a roughly linear way with age. Unsorted PBMC material precluded a definitive naive versus antigen-experienced comparison.

The sequenced material came from blood. This receptor was identified in a man at least 80 years old in good health. This sequence joins TRBV20-1 and TRBJ2-7; D is uncertain. CDR3 sequence: CSARDVLTQSSYEQYF. CDR3 bases: TGCAGTGCTAGAGATGTTCTAACCCAGAGCTCCTACGAGCAGTACTTC.